This T cell receptor (beta chain) was found in a study of T cells in women clearing cervical HPV infection. About the study: Case blood drawn at lesion detection; control blood after infection cleared. Cases' blood sampling followed lesion detection by median about 150 days (90 to 200). Study outcomes and limitations: Repertoire richness, not evenness, was significantly elevated in CIN3+ cases versus controls.

V dropped 5 bases and J dropped 7; count of bases not matched to a gene: 6. From germline, CDR1 is SGHVS and CDR2 FQNEAQ. This CDR3 has 15 residues. Note on this clone: Its antigen is not identified. The read gets to within 3 residues of the CDR3 end, and the germline J gene fills in the rest.

Profiled with immunoSEQ multiplex PCR; TCRdb holds only in-frame clones, not every one. Its table lists roughly 35,000 clones. This TCR came from a woman between 18 and 69 years old with a cervical HPV16 infection that either progressed to CIN3+ or cleared (not recorded which). Sequencing input: blood buffy coat. The chain links TRBV7-8 to TRBJ1-6; 9 nucleotides match TRBD1. The CDR3: CASSLWTGENSPLHF. The part of the CDR3 DNA that was read is TGTGCCAGCAGCCTTTGGACAGGGGAGAATTCACCC.